This TCR beta chain was sequenced for a study of control samples from healthy donors and cancer patients. TCRdb's table, derived via immunoSEQ multiplex PCR, lists solely in-frame clones and lacks some. The sample contains just under 60,000 clones, more than 85% of which appear only once. In this sample, this clone turned up once. From germline, CDR1 is WNHNN and CDR2 SYGVQD (reference sequence). Trimming took off 3 bases at V and 10 bases at J, with 8 bases between the two ends. The CDR3 has 11 amino acids. This rearrangement joins TRBV10-1 to TRBJ2-3; no definite D call. The specimen was PBMCs. The clonotype originates from a man aged 35-49 years with colorectal cancer. The CDR3 spells CASSEGLAQYF. DNA for the CDR3: TGCGCCAGCAGTGAAGGTCTGGCGCAGTATTTT.